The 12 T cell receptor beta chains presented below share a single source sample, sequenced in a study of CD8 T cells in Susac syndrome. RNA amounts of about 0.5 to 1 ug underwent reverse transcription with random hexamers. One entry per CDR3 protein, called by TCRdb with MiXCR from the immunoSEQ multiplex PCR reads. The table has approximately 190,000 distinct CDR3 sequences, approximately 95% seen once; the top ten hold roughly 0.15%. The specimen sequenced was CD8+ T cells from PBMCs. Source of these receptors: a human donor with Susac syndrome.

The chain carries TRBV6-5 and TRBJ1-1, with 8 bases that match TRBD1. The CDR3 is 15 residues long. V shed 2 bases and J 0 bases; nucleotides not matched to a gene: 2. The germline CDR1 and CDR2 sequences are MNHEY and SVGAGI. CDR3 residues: CASSYGTGLNTEAFF. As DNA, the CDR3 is TGTGCCAGCAGTTACGGGACAGGTCTGAACACTGAAGCTTTCTTT.

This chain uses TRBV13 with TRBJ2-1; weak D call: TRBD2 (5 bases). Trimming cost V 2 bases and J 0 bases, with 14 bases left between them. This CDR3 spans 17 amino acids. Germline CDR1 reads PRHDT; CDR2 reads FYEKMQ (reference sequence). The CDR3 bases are TGTGCCAGCAGCTTAAGTGGCGGGCCGAGCTCCTACAATGAGCAGTTCTTC. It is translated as CASSLSGGPSSYNEQFF.

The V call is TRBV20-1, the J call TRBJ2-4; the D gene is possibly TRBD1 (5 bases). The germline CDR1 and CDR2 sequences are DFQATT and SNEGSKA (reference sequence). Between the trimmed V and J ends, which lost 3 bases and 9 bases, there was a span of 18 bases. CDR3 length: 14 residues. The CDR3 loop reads CSARVAGLLSIQYF. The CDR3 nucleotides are TGCAGTGCTAGGGTGGCAGGGCTTTTAAGCATTCAGTACTTC.

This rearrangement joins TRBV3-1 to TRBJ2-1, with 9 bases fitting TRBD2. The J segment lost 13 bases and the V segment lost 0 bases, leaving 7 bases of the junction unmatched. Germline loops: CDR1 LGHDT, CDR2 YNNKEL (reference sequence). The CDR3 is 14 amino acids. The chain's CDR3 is CASSQEGTSSKQFF. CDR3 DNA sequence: TGTGCCAGCAGCCAAGAAGGGACTAGCAGCAAACAGTTCTTC.

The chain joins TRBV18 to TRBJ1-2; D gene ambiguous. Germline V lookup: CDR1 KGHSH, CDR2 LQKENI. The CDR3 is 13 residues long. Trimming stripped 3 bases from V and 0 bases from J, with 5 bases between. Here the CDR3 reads CASSPEANYGYTF. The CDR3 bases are TGTGCCAGCTCACCGGAAGCTAACTATGGCTACACCTTC.

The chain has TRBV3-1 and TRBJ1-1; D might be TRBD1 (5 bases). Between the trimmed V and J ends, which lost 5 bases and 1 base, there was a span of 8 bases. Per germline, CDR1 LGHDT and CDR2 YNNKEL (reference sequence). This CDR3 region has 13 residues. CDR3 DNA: TGTGCCAGCAGCGAACAGGAGAACACTGAAGCTTTCTTT. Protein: CASSEQENTEAFF. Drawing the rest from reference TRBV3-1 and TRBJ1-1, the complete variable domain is DTAVSQTPKYLVTQMGNDKSIKCEQNLGHDTMYWYKQDSKKFLKIMFSYNNKELIINETVPNRFSPKSPDKAHLNLHINSLELGDSAVYFCASSEQENTEAFFGQGTRLTVV.

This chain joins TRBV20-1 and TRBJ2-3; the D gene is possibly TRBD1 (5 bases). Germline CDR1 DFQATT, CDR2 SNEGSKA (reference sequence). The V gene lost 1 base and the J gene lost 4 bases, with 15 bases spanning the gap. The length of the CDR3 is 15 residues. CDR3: CSARVGQRSPDTQYF. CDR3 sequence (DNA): TGCAGTGCTAGAGTAGGACAACGGAGCCCAGATACGCAGTATTTT.

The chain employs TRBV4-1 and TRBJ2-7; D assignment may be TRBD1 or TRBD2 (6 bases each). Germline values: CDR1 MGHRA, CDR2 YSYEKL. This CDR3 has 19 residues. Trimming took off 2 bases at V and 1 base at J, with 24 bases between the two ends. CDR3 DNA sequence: TGCGCCAGCAGCCAATTTCAAGGGGGGACCTCTATGTTATCCTACGAGCAGTACTTC. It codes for CASSQFQGGTSMLSYEQYF.

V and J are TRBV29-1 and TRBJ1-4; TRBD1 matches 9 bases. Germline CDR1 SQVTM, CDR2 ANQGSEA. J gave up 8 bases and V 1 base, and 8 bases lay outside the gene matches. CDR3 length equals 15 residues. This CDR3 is CSVEVMGQGGEKLFF. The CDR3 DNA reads TGCAGCGTTGAAGTGATGGGACAGGGTGGGGAAAAACTGTTTTTT.

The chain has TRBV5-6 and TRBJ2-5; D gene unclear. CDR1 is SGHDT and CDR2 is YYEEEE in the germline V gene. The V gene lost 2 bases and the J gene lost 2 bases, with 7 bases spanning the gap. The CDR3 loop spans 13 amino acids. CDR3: CASSLPVQETQYF. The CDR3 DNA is TGTGCCAGCAGCTTACCCGTTCAAGAGACCCAGTACTTC.

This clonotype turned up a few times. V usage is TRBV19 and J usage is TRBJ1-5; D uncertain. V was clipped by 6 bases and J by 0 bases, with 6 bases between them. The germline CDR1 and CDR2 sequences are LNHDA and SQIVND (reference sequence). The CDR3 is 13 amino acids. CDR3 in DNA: TGTGCCAGTAGACGGTATAGCAATCAGCCCCAGCATTTT. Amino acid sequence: CASRRYSNQPQHF.

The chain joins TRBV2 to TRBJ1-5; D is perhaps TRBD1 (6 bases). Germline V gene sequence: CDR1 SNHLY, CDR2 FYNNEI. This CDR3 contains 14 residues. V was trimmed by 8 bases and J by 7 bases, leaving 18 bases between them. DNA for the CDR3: TGTGCCAGCCGTTCTCAGGGGCTAGGACAGCCCCAGCATTTT. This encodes CASRSQGLGQPQHF.